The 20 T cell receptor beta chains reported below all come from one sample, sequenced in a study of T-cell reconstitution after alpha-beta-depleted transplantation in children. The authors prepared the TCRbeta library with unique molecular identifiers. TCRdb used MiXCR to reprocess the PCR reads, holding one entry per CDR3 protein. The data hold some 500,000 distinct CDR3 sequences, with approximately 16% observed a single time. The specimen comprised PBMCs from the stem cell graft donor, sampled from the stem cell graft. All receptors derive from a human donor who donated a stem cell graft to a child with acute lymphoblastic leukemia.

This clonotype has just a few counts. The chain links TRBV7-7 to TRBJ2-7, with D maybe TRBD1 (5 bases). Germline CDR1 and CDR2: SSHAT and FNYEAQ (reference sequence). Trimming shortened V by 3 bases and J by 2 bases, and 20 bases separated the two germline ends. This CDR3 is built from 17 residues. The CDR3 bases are TGTGCCAGCAGCTTCCCACACAGACAGATCAAGCCCTACGAGCAGTACTTC. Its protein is CASSFPHRQIKPYEQYF.

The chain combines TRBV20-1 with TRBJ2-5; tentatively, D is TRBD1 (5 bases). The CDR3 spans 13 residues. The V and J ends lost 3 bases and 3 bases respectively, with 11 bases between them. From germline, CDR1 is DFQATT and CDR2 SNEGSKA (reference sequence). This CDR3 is CSARWGAEETQYF. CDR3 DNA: TGCAGTGCTAGGTGGGGCGCTGAAGAGACCCAGTACTTC.

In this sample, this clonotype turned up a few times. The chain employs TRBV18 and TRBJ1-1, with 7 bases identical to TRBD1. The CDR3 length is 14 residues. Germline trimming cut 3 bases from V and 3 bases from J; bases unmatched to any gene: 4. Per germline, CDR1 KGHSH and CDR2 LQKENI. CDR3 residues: CASSPRGLHTEAFF. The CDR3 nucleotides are TGTGCCAGCTCACCTAGGGGGCTCCACACTGAAGCTTTCTTT.

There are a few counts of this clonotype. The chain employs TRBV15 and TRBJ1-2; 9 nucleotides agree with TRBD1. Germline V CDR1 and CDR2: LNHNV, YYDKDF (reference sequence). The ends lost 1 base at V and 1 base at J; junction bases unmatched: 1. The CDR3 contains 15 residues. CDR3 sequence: CATSRGTGVNYGYTF. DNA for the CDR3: TGTGCCACCAGCAGAGGGACAGGGGTTAACTATGGCTACACCTTC.

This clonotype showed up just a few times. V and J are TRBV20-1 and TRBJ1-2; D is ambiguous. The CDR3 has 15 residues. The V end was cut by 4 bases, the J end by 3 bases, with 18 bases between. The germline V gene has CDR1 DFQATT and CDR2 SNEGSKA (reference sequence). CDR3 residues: CSANWRRALHYGYTF. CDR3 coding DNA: TGCAGTGCTAACTGGCGGAGGGCTCTGCACTATGGCTACACCTTC.

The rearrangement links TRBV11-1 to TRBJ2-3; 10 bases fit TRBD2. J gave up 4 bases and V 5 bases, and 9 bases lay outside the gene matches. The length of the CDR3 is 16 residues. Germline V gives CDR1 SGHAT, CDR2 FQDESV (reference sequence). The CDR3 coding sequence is TGTGCCAGCAGCCTGACCCGGCTAGCGGGAGCAGATACGCAGTATTTT. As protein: CASSLTRLAGADTQYF.

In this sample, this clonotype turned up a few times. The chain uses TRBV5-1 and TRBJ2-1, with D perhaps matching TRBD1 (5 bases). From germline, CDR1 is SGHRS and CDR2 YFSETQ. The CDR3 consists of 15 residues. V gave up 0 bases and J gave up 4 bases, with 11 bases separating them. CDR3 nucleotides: TGCGCCAGCAGCTTGGTAGCAGGGCAATACAATGAGCAGTTCTTC. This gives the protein CASSLVAGQYNEQFF.

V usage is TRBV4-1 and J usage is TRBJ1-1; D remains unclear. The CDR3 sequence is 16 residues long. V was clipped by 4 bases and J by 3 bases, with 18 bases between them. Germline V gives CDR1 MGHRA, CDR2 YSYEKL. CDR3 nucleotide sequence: TGCGCCAGCAGCCCTCGTTCTCCGGGGTTAGACACTGAAGCTTTCTTT. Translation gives CASSPRSPGLDTEAFF.

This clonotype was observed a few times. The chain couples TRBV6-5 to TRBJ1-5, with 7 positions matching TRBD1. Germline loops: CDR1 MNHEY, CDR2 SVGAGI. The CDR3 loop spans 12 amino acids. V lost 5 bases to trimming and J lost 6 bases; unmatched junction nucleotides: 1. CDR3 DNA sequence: TGTGCCAGCAGTACAGGGGTTCAGCCCCAGCATTTT. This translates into CASSTGVQPQHF.

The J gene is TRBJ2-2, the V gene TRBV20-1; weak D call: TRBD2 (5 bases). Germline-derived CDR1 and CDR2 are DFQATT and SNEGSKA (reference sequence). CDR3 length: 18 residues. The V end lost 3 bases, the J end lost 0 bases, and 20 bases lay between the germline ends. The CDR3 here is CSASRITLREPNTGELFF. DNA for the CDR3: TGCAGTGCTAGCCGGATTACTCTGAGGGAGCCGAACACCGGGGAGCTGTTTTTT.

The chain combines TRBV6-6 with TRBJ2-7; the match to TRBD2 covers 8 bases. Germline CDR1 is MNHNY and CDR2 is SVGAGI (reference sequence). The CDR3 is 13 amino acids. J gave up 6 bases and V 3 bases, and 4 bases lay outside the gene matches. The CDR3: CASSYLREGEQYF. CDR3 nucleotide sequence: TGTGCCAGCAGTTATCTCCGGGAGGGCGAGCAGTACTTC.

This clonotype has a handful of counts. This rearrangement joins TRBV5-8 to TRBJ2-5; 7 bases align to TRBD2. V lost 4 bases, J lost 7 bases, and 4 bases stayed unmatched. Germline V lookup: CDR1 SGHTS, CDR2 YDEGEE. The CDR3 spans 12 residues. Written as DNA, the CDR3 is TGTGCCAGCAGCCAACGCGGGGGGACCCAGTACTTC. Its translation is CASSQRGGTQYF. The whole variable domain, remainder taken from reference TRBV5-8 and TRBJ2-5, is EAGVTQSPTHLIKTRGQQATLRCSPISGHTSVYWYQQALGLGLQFLLWYDEGEERNRGNFPPRFSGRQFPNYSSELNVNALELEDSALYLCASSQRGGTQYFGPGTRLLVL.

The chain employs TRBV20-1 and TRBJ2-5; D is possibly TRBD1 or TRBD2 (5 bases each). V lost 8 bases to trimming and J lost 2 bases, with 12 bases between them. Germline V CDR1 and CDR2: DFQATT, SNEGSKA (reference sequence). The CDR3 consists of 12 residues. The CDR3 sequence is CSSRGVQETQYF. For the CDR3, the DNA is TGCAGTTCCCGAGGGGTACAAGAGACCCAGTACTTC.

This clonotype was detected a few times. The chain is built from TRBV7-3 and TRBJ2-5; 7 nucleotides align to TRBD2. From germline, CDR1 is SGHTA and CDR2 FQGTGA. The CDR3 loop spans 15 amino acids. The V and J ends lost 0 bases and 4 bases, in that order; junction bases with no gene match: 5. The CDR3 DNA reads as TGTGCCAGCAGCTTAACAGGCGGGAGAGGAGAGACCCAGTACTTC. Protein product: CASSLTGGRGETQYF.

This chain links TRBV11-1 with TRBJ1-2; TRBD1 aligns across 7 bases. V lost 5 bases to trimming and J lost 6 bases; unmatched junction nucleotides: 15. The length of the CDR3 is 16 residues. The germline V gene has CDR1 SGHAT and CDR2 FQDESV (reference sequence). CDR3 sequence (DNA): TGTGCCAGCAGCCAGGACCGGAGGGGGCAGATCGATGGCTACACCTTC. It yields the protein CASSQDRRGQIDGYTF.

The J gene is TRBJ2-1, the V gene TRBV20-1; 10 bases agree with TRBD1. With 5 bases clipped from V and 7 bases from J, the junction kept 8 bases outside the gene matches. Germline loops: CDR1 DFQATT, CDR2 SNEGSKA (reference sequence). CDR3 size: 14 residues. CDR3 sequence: CSAFPGQGSNEQFF. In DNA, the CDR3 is TGCAGTGCTTTCCCGGGACAGGGGAGTAATGAGCAGTTCTTC.

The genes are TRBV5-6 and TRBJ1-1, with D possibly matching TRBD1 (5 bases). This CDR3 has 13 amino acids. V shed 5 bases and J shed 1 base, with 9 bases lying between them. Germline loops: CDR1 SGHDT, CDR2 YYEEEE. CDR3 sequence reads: CASRVGQNTEAFF. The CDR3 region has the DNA TGTGCCAGCAGGGTCGGACAGAACACTGAAGCTTTCTTT.

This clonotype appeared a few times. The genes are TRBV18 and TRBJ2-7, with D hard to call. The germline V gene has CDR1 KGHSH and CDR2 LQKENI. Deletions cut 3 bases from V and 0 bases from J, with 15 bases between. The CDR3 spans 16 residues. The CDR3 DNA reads TGTGCCAGCTCACCCCGAAATCTGGAAAGCTCCTACGAGCAGTACTTC. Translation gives CASSPRNLESSYEQYF.

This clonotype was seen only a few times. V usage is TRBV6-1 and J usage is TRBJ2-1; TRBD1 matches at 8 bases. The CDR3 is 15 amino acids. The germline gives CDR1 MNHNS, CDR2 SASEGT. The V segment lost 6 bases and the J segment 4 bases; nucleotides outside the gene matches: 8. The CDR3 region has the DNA TGTGCCAGCAGGCGGCCGGGACAGGCTTACAATGAGCAGTTCTTC. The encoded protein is CASRRPGQAYNEQFF.

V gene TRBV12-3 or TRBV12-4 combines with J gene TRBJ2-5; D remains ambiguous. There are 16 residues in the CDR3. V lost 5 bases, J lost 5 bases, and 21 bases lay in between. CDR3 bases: TGTGCCAGCAGTATTGCCTTAGGAGCTCTACGGGAGACCCAGTACTTC. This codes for CASSIALGALRETQYF.